This record covers a single T cell receptor (beta chain). Its cognate antigen is unknown. The TCR beta CDR3 regions underwent amplification using RNA transcripts as the source. The study used the HTBI primer set for a first-round RT-PCR of the TCR CDR3. In TCRdb, the multiplex PCR reads were re-called with MiXCR into one record per CDR3 protein. The table includes 300,000 to 450,000 distinct CDR3 sequences, 20% to 30% detected once. CDR1 is KGHSH, CDR2 LQKENI, per germline. This CDR3 region has 17 residues. J was trimmed by 2 bases and V by 1 base; bases with no gene match: 11. This entry belongs to a study of T cells in Graves' hyperthyroidism and ophthalmopathy. Findings of the study overall: Separation of ophthalmopathy from stable hyperthyroidism was achieved by a 13 V-J model. Most clonotypes that expanded in the thyroid above 0.001 also showed up in blood.

PBMCs came from 9 to 10 ml fresh peripheral blood. This chain connects TRBV18 to TRBJ2-7, with 7 bases aligning to TRBD1. The receptor was isolated from a man in his fifties or sixties with Graves' hyperthyroidism. Sequencing was done on a sample of blood. CDR3 coding DNA: TGTGCCAGCTCACCACTTGAGTCGGGACAGCCGACCTACGAGCAGTACTTC. It specifies CASSPLESGQPTYEQYF.